This TCR beta chain was retrieved from a study of T cell repertoires in cytomegalovirus infection. MiXCR was run by TCRdb on the reads, yielding one entry per CDR3 protein. This sample yields approximately 160,000 distinct CDR3 sequences, of which about 15% are seen a single time; roughly a sixth belongs to the top ten. The CDR3 runs 13 residues. V shed 4 bases, J shed 9 bases, and the junction held 7 bases outside the gene matches. Germline V gene data show CDR1 as SGHDT and CDR2 as YYEEEE. The clonotype originates from a human donor in good health (CMV status not recorded). Some clones in this sample may be carry-over from other donors' samples. The sequenced sample consisted of CD8+ T cells from PBMCs. The V gene is TRBV5-6, the J gene TRBJ1-3; 7 nucleotides align to TRBD1. The CDR3: CASSVDREVTIYF. DNA for the CDR3: TGTGCCAGCAGCGTCGACAGGGAGGTCACCATATATTTT. The whole variable domain, filled in from reference TRBV5-6 and TRBJ1-3, reads DAGVTQSPTHLIKTRGQQVTLRCSPKSGHDTVSWYQQALGQGPQFIFQYYEEEERQRGNFPDRFSGHQFPNYSSELNVNALLLGDSALYLCASSVDREVTIYFGEGSWLTVV.